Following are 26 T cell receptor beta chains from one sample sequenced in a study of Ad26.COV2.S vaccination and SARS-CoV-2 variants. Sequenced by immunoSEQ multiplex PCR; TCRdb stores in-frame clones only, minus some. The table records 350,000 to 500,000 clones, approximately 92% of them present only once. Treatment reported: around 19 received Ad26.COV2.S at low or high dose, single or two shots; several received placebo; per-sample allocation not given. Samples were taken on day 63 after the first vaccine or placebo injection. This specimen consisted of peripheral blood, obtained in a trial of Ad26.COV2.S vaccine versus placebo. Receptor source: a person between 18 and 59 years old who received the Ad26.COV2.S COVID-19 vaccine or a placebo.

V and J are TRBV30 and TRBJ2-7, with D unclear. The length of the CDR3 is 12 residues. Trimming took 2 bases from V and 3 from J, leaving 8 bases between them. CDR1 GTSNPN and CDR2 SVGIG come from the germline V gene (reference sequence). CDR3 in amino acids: CAWSHRLYEQYF. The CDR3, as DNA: TGTGCCTGGAGTCACCGACTCTACGAGCAGTACTTC.

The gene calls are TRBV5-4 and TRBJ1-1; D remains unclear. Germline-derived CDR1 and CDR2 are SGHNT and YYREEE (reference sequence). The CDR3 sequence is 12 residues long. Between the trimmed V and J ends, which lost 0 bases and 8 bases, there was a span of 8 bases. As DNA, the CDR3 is TGTGCCAGCAGCTTGGGGGCGTCGGAAGCTTTCTTT. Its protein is CASSLGASEAFF.

This chain's CDR3 is CASSQGWGTNEQFF. CDR3 nucleotides: TGCGCCAGCAGCCAAGGTTGGGGTACGAATGAGCAGTTCTTC. The chain joins TRBV4-1 to TRBJ2-1; no clear D gene. With 1 base removed from V and 7 bases from J, the gap between germline ends came to 11 bases. CDR3 length: 14 residues. CDR1 and CDR2 (germline): MGHRA, YSYEKL.

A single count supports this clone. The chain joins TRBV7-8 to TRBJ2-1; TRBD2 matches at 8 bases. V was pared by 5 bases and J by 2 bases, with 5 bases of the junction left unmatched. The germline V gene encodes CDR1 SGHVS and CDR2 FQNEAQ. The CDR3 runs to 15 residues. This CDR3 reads CASSPREGAYNEQFF. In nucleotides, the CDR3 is TGTGCCAGCAGCCCTCGGGAGGGGGCCTACAATGAGCAGTTCTTC.

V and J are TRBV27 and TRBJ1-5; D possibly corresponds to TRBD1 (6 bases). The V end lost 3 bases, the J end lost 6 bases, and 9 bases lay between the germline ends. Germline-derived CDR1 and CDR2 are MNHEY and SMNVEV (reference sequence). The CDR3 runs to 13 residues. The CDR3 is CASSFGGGQPQHF. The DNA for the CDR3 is TGTGCCAGCAGTTTTGGGGGCGGTCAGCCCCAGCATTTT.

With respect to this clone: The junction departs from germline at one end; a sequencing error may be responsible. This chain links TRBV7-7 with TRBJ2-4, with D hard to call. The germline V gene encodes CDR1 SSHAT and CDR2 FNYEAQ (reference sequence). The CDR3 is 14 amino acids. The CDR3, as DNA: TGTGCTAGCAGCTACGACCTTAGCTCGGTCATTCAGTACTTC. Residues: CASSYDLSSVIQYF.

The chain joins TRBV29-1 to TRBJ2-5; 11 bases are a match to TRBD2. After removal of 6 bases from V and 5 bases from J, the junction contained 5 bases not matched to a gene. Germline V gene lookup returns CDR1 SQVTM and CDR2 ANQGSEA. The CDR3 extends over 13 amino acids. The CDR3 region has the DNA TGCAGCGTACTAGCGGGAGATGGTGAGACCCAGTACTTC. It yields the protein CSVLAGDGETQYF.

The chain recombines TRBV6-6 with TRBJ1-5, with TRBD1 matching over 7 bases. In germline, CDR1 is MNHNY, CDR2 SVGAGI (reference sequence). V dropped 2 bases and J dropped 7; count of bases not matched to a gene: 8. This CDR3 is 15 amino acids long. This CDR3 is CASSYDRELWQPQHF. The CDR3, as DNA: TGTGCCAGCAGTTACGACAGGGAATTGTGGCAGCCCCAGCATTTT.

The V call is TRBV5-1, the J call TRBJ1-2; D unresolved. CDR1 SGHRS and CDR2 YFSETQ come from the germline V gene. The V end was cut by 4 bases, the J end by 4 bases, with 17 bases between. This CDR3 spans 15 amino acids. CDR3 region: CASSVVDGSPYGYTF. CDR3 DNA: TGCGCCAGCAGCGTGGTGGACGGCTCCCCCTATGGCTACACCTTC. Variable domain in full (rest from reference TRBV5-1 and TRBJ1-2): KAGVTQTPRYLIKTRGQQVTLSCSPISGHRSVSWYQQTPGQGLQFLFEYFSETQRNKGNFPGRFSGRQFSNSRSEMNVSTLELGDSALYLCASSVVDGSPYGYTFGSGTRLTVV.

Here the CDR3 DNA reads TGTGCCAGCAGCATGGGACCCGGGGGCTACACCTTC. This gives the protein CASSMGPGGYTF. The chain recombines TRBV5-4 with TRBJ1-2, with D possibly matching TRBD1 (5 bases). Germline CDR1 reads SGHNT; CDR2 reads YYREEE (reference sequence). The V end was cut by 4 bases, the J end by 8 bases, with 12 bases between. CDR3 size: 12 residues.

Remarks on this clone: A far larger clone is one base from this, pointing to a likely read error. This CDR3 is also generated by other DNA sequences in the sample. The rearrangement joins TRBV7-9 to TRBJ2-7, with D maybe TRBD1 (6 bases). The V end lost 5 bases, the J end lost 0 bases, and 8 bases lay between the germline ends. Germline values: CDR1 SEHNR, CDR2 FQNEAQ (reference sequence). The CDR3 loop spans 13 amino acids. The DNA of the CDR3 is TGTGCCAGCAGCCTGGACAGCTCCTACGAGCAGTACTTC. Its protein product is CASSLDSSYEQYF.

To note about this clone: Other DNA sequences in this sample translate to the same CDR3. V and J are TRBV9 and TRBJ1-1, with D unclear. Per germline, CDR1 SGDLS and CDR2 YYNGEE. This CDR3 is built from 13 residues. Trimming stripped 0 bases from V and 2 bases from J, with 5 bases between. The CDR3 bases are TGTGCCAGCAGCGTAGCCAGAAACACTGAAGCTTTCTTT. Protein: CASSVARNTEAFF.

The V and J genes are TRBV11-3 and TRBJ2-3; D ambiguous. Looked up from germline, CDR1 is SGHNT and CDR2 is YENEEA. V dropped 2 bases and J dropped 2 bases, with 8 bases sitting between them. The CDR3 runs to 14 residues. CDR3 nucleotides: TGTGCCAGCAGCTTAACTCCTCTCACAGATACGCAGTATTTT. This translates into CASSLTPLTDTQYF.

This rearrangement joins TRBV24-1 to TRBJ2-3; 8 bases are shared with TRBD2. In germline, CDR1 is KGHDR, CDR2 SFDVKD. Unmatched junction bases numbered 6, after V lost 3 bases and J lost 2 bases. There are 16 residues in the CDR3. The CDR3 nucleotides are TGTGCCACCAGTGATCCCCTAGCGGGCTTCACAGATACGCAGTATTTT. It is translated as CATSDPLAGFTDTQYF.

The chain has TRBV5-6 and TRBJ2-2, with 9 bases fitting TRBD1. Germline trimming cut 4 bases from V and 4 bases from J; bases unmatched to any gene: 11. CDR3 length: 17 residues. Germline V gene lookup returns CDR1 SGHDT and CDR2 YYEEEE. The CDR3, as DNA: TGTGCCAGCAGCCCGGGGACAGGGTTCTCCCTCACCGGGGAGCTGTTTTTT. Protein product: CASSPGTGFSLTGELFF.

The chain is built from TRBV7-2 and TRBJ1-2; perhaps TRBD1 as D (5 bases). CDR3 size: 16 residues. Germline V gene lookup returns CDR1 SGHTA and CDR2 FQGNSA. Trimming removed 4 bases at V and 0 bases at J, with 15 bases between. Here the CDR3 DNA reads TGTGCCAGCAGCTGGGCCGGGACCGAAGCTAACTATGGCTACACCTTC. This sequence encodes CASSWAGTEANYGYTF. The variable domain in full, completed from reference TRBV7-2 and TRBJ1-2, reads GAGVSQSPSNKVTEKGKDVELRCDPISGHTALYWYRQSLGQGLEFLIYFQGNSAPDKSGLPSDRFSAERTGGSVSTLTIQRTQQEDSAVYLCASSWAGTEANYGYTFGSGTRLTVV.

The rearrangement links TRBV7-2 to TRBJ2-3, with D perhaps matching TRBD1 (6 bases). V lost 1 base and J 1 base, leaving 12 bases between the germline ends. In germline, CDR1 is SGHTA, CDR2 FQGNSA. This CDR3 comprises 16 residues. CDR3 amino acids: CASSLVGGVGTDTQYF. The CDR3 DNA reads TGTGCCAGCAGCTTAGTAGGGGGAGTAGGCACAGATACGCAGTATTTT.

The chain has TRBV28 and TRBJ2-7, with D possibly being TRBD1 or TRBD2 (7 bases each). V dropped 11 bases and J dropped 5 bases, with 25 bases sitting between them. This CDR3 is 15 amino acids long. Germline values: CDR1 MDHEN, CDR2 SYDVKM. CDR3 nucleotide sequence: TGTGCCTCCCTGGCGGGACTAAGGGGGCTCCACGAGCAGTACTTC. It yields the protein CASLAGLRGLHEQYF. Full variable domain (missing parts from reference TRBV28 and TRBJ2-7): DVKVTQSSRYLVKRTGEKVFLECVQDMDHENMFWYRQDPGLGLRLIYFSYDVKMKEKGDIPEGYSVSREKKERFSLILESASTNQTSMYLCASLAGLRGLHEQYFGPGTRLTVT.

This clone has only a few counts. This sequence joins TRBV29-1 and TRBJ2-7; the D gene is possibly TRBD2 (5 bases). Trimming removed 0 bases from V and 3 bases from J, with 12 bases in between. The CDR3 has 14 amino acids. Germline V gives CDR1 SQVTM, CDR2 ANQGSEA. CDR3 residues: CSVEDPEGVYEQYF. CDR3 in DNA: TGCAGCGTTGAAGATCCCGAGGGAGTCTACGAGCAGTACTTC.

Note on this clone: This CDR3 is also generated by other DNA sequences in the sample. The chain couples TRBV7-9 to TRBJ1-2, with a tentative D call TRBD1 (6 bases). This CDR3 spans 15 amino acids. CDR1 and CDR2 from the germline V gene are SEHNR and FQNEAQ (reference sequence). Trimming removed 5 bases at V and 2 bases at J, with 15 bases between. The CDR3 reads CASSSDRFRNYGYTF. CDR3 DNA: TGTGCCAGCAGCAGCGACAGGTTTCGGAACTATGGCTACACCTTC.

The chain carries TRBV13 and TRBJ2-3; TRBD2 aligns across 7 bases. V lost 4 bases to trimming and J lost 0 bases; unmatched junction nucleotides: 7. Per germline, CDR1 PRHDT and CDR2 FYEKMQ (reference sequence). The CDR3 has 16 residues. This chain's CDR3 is CASSSWTSHSTDTQYF. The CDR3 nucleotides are TGTGCCAGCAGCTCGTGGACTAGTCACAGCACAGATACGCAGTATTTT. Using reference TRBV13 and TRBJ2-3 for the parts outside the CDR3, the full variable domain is AAGVIQSPRHLIKEKRETATLKCYPIPRHDTVYWYQQGPGQDPQFLISFYEKMQSDKGSIPDRFSAQQFSDYHSELNMSSLELGDSALYFCASSSWTSHSTDTQYFGPGTRLTVL.

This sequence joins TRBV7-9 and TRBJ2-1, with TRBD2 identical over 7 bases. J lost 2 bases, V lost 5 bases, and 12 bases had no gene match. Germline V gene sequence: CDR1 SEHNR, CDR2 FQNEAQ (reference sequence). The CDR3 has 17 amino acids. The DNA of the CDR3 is TGTGCCAGCAGCCCCGGACTAGGGGAACGAACCTACAATGAGCAGTTCTTC. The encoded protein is CASSPGLGERTYNEQFF. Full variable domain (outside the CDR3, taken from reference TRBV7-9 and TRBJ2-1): DTGVSQNPRHKITKRGQNVTFRCDPISEHNRLYWYRQTLGQGPEFLTYFQNEAQLEKSRLLSDRFSAERPKGSFSTLEIQRTEQGDSAMYLCASSPGLGERTYNEQFFGPGTRLTVL.

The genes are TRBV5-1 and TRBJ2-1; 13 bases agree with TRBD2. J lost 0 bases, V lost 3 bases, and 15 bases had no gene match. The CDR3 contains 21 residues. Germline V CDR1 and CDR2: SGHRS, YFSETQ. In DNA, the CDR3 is TGCGCCAGCAGCTCCCCATGGACTAGCGGGAGCCGATCGAGCTCCTACAATGAGCAGTTCTTC. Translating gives CASSSPWTSGSRSSSYNEQFF.

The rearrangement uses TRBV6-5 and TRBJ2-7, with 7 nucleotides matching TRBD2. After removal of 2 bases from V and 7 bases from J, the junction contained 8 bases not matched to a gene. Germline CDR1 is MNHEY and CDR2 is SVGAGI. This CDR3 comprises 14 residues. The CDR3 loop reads CASSYGRLRGEQYF. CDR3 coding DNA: TGTGCCAGCAGTTACGGGAGGTTGCGGGGGGAGCAGTACTTC.

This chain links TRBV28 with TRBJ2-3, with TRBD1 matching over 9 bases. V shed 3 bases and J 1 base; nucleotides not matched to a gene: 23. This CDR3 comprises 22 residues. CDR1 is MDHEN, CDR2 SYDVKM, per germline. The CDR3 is CASSFSRIGPEDRGAGTDTQYF. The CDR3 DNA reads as TGTGCCAGCAGTTTTTCGCGGATAGGGCCCGAGGACAGGGGCGCCGGCACAGATACGCAGTATTTT.

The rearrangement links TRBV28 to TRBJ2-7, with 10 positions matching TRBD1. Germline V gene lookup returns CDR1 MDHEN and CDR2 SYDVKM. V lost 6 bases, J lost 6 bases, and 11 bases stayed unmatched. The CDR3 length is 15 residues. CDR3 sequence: CASSPAGTGVSEQYF. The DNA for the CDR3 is TGTGCCAGCAGCCCCGCCGGGACAGGGGTTAGCGAGCAGTACTTC. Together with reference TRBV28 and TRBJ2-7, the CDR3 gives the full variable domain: DVKVTQSSRYLVKRTGEKVFLECVQDMDHENMFWYRQDPGLGLRLIYFSYDVKMKEKGDIPEGYSVSREKKERFSLILESASTNQTSMYLCASSPAGTGVSEQYFGPGTRLTVT.